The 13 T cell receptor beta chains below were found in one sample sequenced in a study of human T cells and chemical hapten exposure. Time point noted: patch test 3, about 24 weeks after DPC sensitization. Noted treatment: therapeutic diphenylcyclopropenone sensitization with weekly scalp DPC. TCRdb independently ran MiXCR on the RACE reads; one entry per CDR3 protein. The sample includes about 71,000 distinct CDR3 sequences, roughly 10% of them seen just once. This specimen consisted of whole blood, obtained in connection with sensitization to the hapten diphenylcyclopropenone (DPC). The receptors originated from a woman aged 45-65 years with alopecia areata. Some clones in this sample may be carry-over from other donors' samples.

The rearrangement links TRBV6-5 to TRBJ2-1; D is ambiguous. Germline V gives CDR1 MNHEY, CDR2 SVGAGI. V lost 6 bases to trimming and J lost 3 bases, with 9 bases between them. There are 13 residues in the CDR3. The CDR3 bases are TGTGCCAGCAGAGATTACAGCTACAATGAGCAGTTCTTC. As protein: CASRDYSYNEQFF.

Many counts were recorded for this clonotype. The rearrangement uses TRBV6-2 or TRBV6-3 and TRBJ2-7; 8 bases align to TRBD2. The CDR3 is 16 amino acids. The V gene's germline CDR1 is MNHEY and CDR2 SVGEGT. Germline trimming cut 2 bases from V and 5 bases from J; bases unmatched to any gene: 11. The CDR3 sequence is CASSYIPGTRRDEQYF. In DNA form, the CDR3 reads TGTGCCAGCAGTTACATTCCCGGGACTAGGCGCGACGAGCAGTACTTC.

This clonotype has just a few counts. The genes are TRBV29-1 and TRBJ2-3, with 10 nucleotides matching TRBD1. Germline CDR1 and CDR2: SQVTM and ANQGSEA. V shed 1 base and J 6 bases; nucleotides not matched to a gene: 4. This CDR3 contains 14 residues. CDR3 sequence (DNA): TGCAGCGTTGAAGGACAGGGGGCAGGCGATACGCAGTATTTT. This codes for CSVEGQGAGDTQYF.

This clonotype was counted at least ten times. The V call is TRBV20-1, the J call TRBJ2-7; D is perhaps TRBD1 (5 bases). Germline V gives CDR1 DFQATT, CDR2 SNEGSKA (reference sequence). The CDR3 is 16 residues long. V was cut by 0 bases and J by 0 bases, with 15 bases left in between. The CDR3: CSARDRAQGHSYEQYF. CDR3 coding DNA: TGCAGTGCTAGAGATCGAGCGCAGGGTCACTCCTACGAGCAGTACTTC.

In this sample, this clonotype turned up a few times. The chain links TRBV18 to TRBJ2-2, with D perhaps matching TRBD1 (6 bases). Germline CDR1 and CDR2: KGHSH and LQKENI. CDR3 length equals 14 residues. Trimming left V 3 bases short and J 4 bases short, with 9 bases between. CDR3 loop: CASSPADSTGELFF. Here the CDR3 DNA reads TGTGCCAGCTCACCTGCGGACAGCACCGGGGAGCTGTTTTTT.

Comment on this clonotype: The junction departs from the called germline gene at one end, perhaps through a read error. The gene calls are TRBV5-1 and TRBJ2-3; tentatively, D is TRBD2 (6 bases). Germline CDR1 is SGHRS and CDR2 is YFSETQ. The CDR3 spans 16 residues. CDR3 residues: CAGSSGGAASTDTQYF. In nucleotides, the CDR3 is TGCGCCGGCAGTAGTGGCGGGGCCGCTAGCACAGATACGCAGTATTTT. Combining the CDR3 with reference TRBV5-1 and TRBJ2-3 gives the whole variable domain KAGVTQTPRYLIKTRGQQVTLSCSPISGHRSVSWYQQTPGQGLQFLFEYFSETQRNKGNFPGRFSGRQFSNSRSEMNVSTLELGDSALYLCAGSSGGAASTDTQYFGPGTRLTVL.

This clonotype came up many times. The CDR3 loop is CASSLTNQPQHF. CDR3 in DNA: TGTGCCAGCAGCTTGACGAATCAGCCCCAGCATTTT. The J gene is TRBJ1-5, the V gene TRBV5-8; D is undetermined. Trimming left V 1 base short and J 4 bases short, with 3 bases between. CDR1 SGHTS and CDR2 YDEGEE come from the germline V gene. There are 12 residues in the CDR3. Full variable domain (remainder filled in from reference TRBV5-8 and TRBJ1-5): EAGVTQSPTHLIKTRGQQATLRCSPISGHTSVYWYQQALGLGLQFLLWYDEGEERNRGNFPPRFSGRQFPNYSSELNVNALELEDSALYLCASSLTNQPQHFGDGTRLSIL.

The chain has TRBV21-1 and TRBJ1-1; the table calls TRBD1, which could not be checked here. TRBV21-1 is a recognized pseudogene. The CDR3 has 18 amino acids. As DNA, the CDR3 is TGTGCCAGCAGCAAGGTTAGCCGGGACAGGGGAATGAACACTGAAGCTTTCTTT. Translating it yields CASSKVSRDRGMNTEAFF.

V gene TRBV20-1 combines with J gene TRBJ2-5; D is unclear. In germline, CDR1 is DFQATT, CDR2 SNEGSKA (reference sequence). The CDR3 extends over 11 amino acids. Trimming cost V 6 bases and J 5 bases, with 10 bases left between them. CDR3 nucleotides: TGCAGTGCAAGAAGAGAGGAGACCCAGTACTTC. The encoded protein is CSARREETQYF.

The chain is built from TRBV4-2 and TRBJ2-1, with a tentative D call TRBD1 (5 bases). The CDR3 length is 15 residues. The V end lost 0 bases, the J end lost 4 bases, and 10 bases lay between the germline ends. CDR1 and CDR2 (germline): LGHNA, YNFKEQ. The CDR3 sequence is CASSQDRTLYNEQFF. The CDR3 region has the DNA TGTGCCAGCAGCCAAGATAGGACACTTTACAATGAGCAGTTCTTC.

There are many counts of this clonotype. CDR3: CATQSRSSYNEQFF. The CDR3, as DNA: TGTGCCACCCAGAGCAGGAGCTCCTACAATGAGCAGTTCTTC. This chain links TRBV2 with TRBJ2-1; D is uncertain. This CDR3 has 14 residues. Germline CDR1 and CDR2: SNHLY and FYNNEI. Trimming cost V 10 bases and J 0 bases, with 13 bases left between them. Based on the CDR3 plus reference TRBV2 and TRBJ2-1, the full variable domain is EPEVTQTPSHQVTQMGQEVILRCVPISNHLYFYWYRQILGQKVEFLVSFYNNEISEKSEIFDDQFSVERPDGSNFTLKIRSTKLEDSAMYFCATQSRSSYNEQFFGPGTRLTVL.

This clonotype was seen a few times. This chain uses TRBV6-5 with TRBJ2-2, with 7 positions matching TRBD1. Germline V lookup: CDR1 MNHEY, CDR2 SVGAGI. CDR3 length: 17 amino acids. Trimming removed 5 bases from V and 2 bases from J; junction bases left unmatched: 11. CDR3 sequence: CASSMMMGQHNTGELFF. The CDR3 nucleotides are TGTGCCAGCAGTATGATGATGGGACAGCATAACACCGGGGAGCTGTTTTTT.

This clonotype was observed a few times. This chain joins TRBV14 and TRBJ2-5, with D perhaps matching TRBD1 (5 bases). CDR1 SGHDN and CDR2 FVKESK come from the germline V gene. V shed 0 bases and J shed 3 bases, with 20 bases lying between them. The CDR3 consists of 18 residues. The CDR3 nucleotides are TGTGCCAGCAGCCAAGAGATTTTGATATCGACAGCAAAAGAGACCCAGTACTTC. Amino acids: CASSQEILISTAKETQYF.